One and the same sample provided the 30 T cell receptor beta chains below, sequenced in a study of cytomegalovirus exposure and HLA in healthy donors. The PCR contained 60 Vbeta and 13 Jbeta primers. This table comes from immunoSEQ multiplex PCR, and its TCRdb copy is limited to in-frame clones, with some not included. This table has about 260,000 clones, more than 55% appearing once. Sequenced material: PBMCs. These receptors were obtained from a female donor in good health and CMV-seronegative.

The V gene is TRBV9, the J gene TRBJ2-2, with a tentative D call TRBD2 (6 bases). The CDR3 is made up of 16 amino acids. Germline V CDR1 and CDR2: SGDLS, YYNGEE. The germline V and J ends were trimmed by 4 bases and 1 base, with 14 bases remaining between them. For the CDR3, the DNA is TGTGCCAGCAGCCCAATAGGAGGGAAGAACACCGGGGAGCTGTTTTTT. The encoded protein is CASSPIGGKNTGELFF.

The chain uses TRBV28 and TRBJ1-5; TRBD1 matches at 7 bases. CDR3 length: 14 amino acids. Germline CDR1 and CDR2: MDHEN and SYDVKM. Trimming removed 5 bases from V and 2 bases from J; junction bases left unmatched: 3. The CDR3 loop reads CASSPGQGNQPQHF. In nucleotides, the CDR3 is TGTGCCAGCAGTCCCGGACAGGGCAATCAGCCCCAGCATTTT. Looking up the rest from reference TRBV28 and TRBJ1-5 gives the full variable domain: DVKVTQSSRYLVKRTGEKVFLECVQDMDHENMFWYRQDPGLGLRLIYFSYDVKMKEKGDIPEGYSVSREKKERFSLILESASTNQTSMYLCASSPGQGNQPQHFGDGTRLSIL.

The CDR3 DNA follows: TGTGCCAGCAGCCCGGCTGGAGGGGCGCCCCACGAGCAGTACTTC. Translation: CASSPAGGAPHEQYF. The rearrangement uses TRBV5-6 and TRBJ2-5, with D possibly being TRBD2 (6 bases). The DNA end is more similar to TRBJ2-7, so the J call may be wrong. Germline V gene sequence: CDR1 SGHDT, CDR2 YYEEEE. The length of the CDR3 is 15 residues.

The J gene is TRBJ1-2, the V gene TRBV6-1; possible D gene TRBD1, 6 bases. V lost 5 bases and J lost 8, with 18 bases in between. Germline V gene data show CDR1 as MNHNS and CDR2 as SASEGT. This CDR3 is 14 amino acids long. The CDR3, as DNA: TGTGCCAGCAGTCTCTACGACAGGCCCAACGGCTACACCTTC. Its protein is CASSLYDRPNGYTF.

V gene TRBV28 combines with J gene TRBJ1-6; D not certain. With 7 bases removed from V and 0 bases from J, the gap between germline ends came to 16 bases. The CDR3 is made up of 17 amino acids. Germline V lookup: CDR1 MDHEN, CDR2 SYDVKM. For the CDR3, the DNA is TGTGCCAGCACCGCCCGTACGGGAAGCTCCTATAATTCACCCCTCCACTTT. This gives the protein CASTARTGSSYNSPLHF.

This clone has only one observation. CDR3 sequence (DNA): TGTGCCAGCAGCTTAATAGCGGGGGCCGCCTACGAGCAGTACTTC. It yields the protein CASSLIAGAAYEQYF. The chain carries TRBV7-3 and TRBJ2-5; 9 bases fit TRBD2. The J call may be incorrect, as the DNA end agrees better with TRBJ2-7. There are 15 residues in the CDR3. The germline gives CDR1 SGHTA, CDR2 FQGTGA.

The rearrangement links TRBV30 to TRBJ2-3; possibly TRBD1 for D (5 bases). The CDR3 contains 14 residues. Germline V CDR1 and CDR2: GTSNPN, SVGIG (reference sequence). V was clipped by 4 bases and J by 8 bases, with 19 bases between them. The DNA of the CDR3 is TGTGCCTGGACCTTTGGGCAGGGTGATCGTACGCAGTATTTT. It specifies CAWTFGQGDRTQYF.

CDR3 residues: CASNTGGHETQYF. The DNA of the CDR3 is TGTGCCAGCAATACAGGGGGCCACGAGACCCAGTACTTC. The chain couples TRBV28 to TRBJ2-5; 9 nucleotides match TRBD1. The CDR3 is 13 residues long. The junction had 5 bases not matched to a gene; V was cut back by 7 bases and J by 5 bases. CDR1 is MDHEN and CDR2 is SYDVKM in the germline V gene.

This clone was recorded a few times. This same CDR3 is encoded by further DNA sequences in the sample. The chain recombines TRBV5-8 with TRBJ1-5; 8 bases fit TRBD1. The trim removed 4 bases at V and 4 bases at J, leaving 1 base unmatched. The germline V gene encodes CDR1 SGHTS and CDR2 YDEGEE. The CDR3 loop spans 13 amino acids. The CDR3 coding sequence is TGTGCCAGCAGCCGGGACAGGAATCAGCCCCAGCATTTT. Translation: CASSRDRNQPQHF.

This clone was found once. The CDR3 region has the DNA TGTGCCAGCAGCTTAAACAAAAATGAGCAGTTCTTC. Residues: CASSLNKNEQFF. V usage is TRBV7-3 and J usage is TRBJ2-1; D is undetermined. The V end was cut by 1 base, the J end by 7 bases, with 5 bases between. This CDR3 region has 12 residues. The V gene's germline CDR1 is SGHTA and CDR2 FQGTGA. Supplemented by reference TRBV7-3 and TRBJ2-1, the full variable domain reads GAGVSQTPSNKVTEKGKYVELRCDPISGHTALYWYRQSLGQGPEFLIYFQGTGAADDSGLPNDRFFAVRPEGSVSTLKIQRTERGDSAVYLCASSLNKNEQFFGPGTRLTVL.

This chain connects TRBV18 to TRBJ1-3, with a weak D call TRBD1 (6 bases). Trimming cost V 3 bases and J 1 base, with 10 bases left between them. This CDR3 has 15 residues. The germline V gene encodes CDR1 KGHSH and CDR2 LQKENI. CDR3 DNA sequence: TGTGCCAGCTCACCCGTTCAGGGGTCTGGAAACACCATATATTTT. As protein: CASSPVQGSGNTIYF.

The chain recombines TRBV6-5 with TRBJ2-3; D gene uncertain. Germline V gene lookup returns CDR1 MNHEY and CDR2 SVGAGI. The CDR3 sequence is 14 residues long. V gave up 7 bases and J gave up 1 base, with 12 bases separating them. CDR3: CASKRVGGTDTQYF. The CDR3 DNA reads as TGTGCCAGCAAAAGAGTAGGAGGCACAGATACGCAGTATTTT.

The rearrangement uses TRBV7-8 and TRBJ2-7; 14 bases match TRBD2. The V segment lost 5 bases and the J segment 4 bases; nucleotides outside the gene matches: 7. CDR3 length: 16 amino acids. The V gene's germline CDR1 is SGHVS and CDR2 FQNEAQ. In DNA form, the CDR3 reads TGTGCCAGCAGCCCGGGGGGACTAGCGGGAGTGTACGAGCAGTACTTC. It codes for CASSPGGLAGVYEQYF.

V is TRBV2 and J is TRBJ2-5; D is unresolved. The DNA end lines up better with TRBJ2-7; the J call may be wrong. This CDR3 has 11 amino acids. Germline CDR1 is SNHLY and CDR2 is FYNNEI. The CDR3 bases are TGTGCCAGCGCCCAAAACTACGAGCAGTACTTC. Protein: CASAQNYEQYF.

This clone has just a few counts. The chain joins TRBV7-3 to TRBJ1-1; D is unresolved. The CDR3 extends over 13 amino acids. The germline gives CDR1 SGHTA, CDR2 FQGTGA. The germline V and J ends were trimmed by 5 bases and 1 base, with 8 bases remaining between them. In DNA, the CDR3 is TGTGCCAGCAGCCAAAGCCGGAACACTGAAGCTTTCTTT. Its translation: CASSQSRNTEAFF.

This clone was observed a few times. V is TRBV5-4 and J is TRBJ1-1; TRBD1 matches 7 bases. With 4 bases clipped from V and 3 bases from J, the junction kept 9 bases outside the gene matches. The CDR3 length is 15 residues. Germline V CDR1 and CDR2: SGHNT, YYREEE (reference sequence). The CDR3, as DNA: TGTGCCAGCAGCACTATGACAGGGATAGACACTGAAGCTTTCTTT. Encoded protein: CASSTMTGIDTEAFF.

The gene calls are TRBV7-9 and TRBJ2-3, with 8 bases that match TRBD2. With V trimmed by 0 bases and J by 6 bases, 5 bases remained unmatched. Germline CDR1 SEHNR, CDR2 FQNEAQ (reference sequence). The CDR3 has 15 amino acids. In nucleotides, the CDR3 is TGTGCCAGCAGCTTAGCCGGGAGGGACGGGGATACGCAGTATTTT. It yields the protein CASSLAGRDGDTQYF.

The chain recombines TRBV11-2 with TRBJ2-5; 7 bases fit TRBD2. The CDR3 sequence is 17 residues long. The V gene end was trimmed by 0 bases and the J gene end by 2 bases; junction bases not matched to a gene: 9. The germline gives CDR1 SGHAT, CDR2 FQNNGV. CDR3 DNA sequence: TGTGCCAGCAGCTTAGATGGGGGGGTAGCGGTTCAAGAGACCCAGTACTTC. It yields the protein CASSLDGGVAVQETQYF.

The V and J genes are TRBV28 and TRBJ1-2, with TRBD1 identical over 7 bases. There are 15 residues in the CDR3. Germline V gene sequence: CDR1 MDHEN, CDR2 SYDVKM. V shed 5 bases and J 1 base; nucleotides not matched to a gene: 7. The CDR3 reads CASSITGVINYGYTF. The DNA for the CDR3 is TGTGCCAGCAGTATAACAGGGGTCATTAACTATGGCTACACCTTC.

The chain has TRBV5-1 and TRBJ2-5; weak D call: TRBD1 (5 bases). The DNA end lines up better with TRBJ2-7; the J call may be wrong. This CDR3 contains 14 residues. The germline V gene encodes CDR1 SGHRS and CDR2 YFSETQ. The CDR3 loop reads CASSLGHLSYEQYF. CDR3 bases: TGCGCCAGCAGCTTAGGACACCTCTCCTACGAGCAGTACTTC.

The V call is TRBV5-1, the J call TRBJ2-7, with 8 bases identical to TRBD2. The CDR3 has 15 amino acids. Per germline, CDR1 SGHRS and CDR2 YFSETQ. V was clipped by 0 bases and J by 5 bases; unmatched bases: 7. CDR3 residues: CASSLAAGDPHEQYF. The CDR3 DNA reads as TGCGCCAGCAGCTTGGCAGCGGGAGATCCCCACGAGCAGTACTTC.

CDR3 coding DNA: TGTGCCAGCAGTTTCTTGGGGGCATGGACCTACGAGCAGTACTTC. Residues: CASSFLGAWTYEQYF. The rearrangement uses TRBV28 and TRBJ2-7; D possibly corresponds to TRBD1 (6 bases). Germline-derived CDR1 and CDR2 are MDHEN and SYDVKM. V dropped 3 bases and J dropped 2 bases, with 14 bases sitting between them. CDR3 length: 15 residues.

V and J are TRBV19 and TRBJ1-1; D unresolved. Trimming pared 2 bases from V and 1 base from J, leaving 14 bases between. Looked up from germline, CDR1 is LNHDA and CDR2 is SQIVND (reference sequence). This CDR3 is 16 amino acids long. CDR3 nucleotide sequence: TGTGCCAGTAGTATATATGGCCGGGAGCGGAACACTGAAGCTTTCTTT. Protein product: CASSIYGRERNTEAFF. Complete variable domain (other parts from reference TRBV19 and TRBJ1-1): DGGITQSPKYLFRKEGQNVTLSCEQNLNHDAMYWYRQDPGQGLRLIYYSQIVNDFQKGDIAEGYSVSREKKESFPLTVTSAQKNPTAFYLCASSIYGRERNTEAFFGQGTRLTVV.

This clone was counted a few times. The chain carries TRBV27 and TRBJ2-7, with D unresolved. The V end was cut by 5 bases, the J end by 6 bases, with 17 bases between. This CDR3 has 14 residues. Per germline, CDR1 MNHEY and CDR2 SMNVEV (reference sequence). The CDR3 nucleotides read TGTGCCAGCAGTAATCTCCCCGAGGTAGTCGAGCAGTACTTC. It encodes CASSNLPEVVEQYF.

V is TRBV7-9 and J is TRBJ1-1, with 9 bases that match TRBD1. This CDR3 spans 13 amino acids. The germline gives CDR1 SEHNR, CDR2 FQNEAQ (reference sequence). Germline trimming cut 0 bases from V and 11 bases from J; bases unmatched to any gene: 4. The CDR3: CASSLAGQGGAFF. The DNA for the CDR3 is TGTGCCAGCAGCTTAGCGGGACAGGGCGGGGCTTTCTTT.

The chain links TRBV11-3 to TRBJ2-5; TRBD1 matches at 8 bases. The germline CDR1 and CDR2 sequences are SGHNT and YENEEA. Trimming took 3 bases from V and 5 from J; bases not matched to a gene: 8. This CDR3 contains 15 residues. CDR3 residues: CASSFGQGFEETQYF. Written as DNA, the CDR3 is TGTGCCAGCAGCTTCGGACAGGGTTTTGAGGAGACCCAGTACTTC.

The J gene is TRBJ2-1, the V gene TRBV6-4; 12 nucleotides line up with TRBD1. Germline CDR1 reads MRHNA; CDR2 reads SNTAGT. This CDR3 is built from 14 residues. J gave up 9 bases and V 5 bases, and 5 bases lay outside the gene matches. The CDR3 coding sequence is TGTGCCAGCAGTACCGGGACAGGGGGCACTGAGCAGTTCTTC. Encoded protein: CASSTGTGGTEQFF.

The J gene is TRBJ2-3, the V gene TRBV21-1; the D segment call TRBD2 is taken from the table without a DNA check. TRBV21-1 is a known pseudogene. This CDR3 comprises 13 residues. The CDR3 loop reads CASSKEVTDTQYF. In DNA, the CDR3 is TGTGCCAGCAGCAAGGAGGTTACAGATACGCAGTATTTT.

The chain carries TRBV7-9 and TRBJ2-5; 13 bases are shared with TRBD2. The CDR3 has 19 amino acids. The trim removed 4 bases at V and 5 bases at J, leaving 16 bases unmatched. The germline CDR1 and CDR2 sequences are SEHNR and FQNEAQ (reference sequence). CDR3 loop: CASSSGLAGDSFAWETQYF. CDR3 in DNA: TGTGCCAGCAGCTCTGGACTAGCGGGAGATAGTTTCGCCTGGGAGACCCAGTACTTC.

The rearrangement uses TRBV5-1 and TRBJ2-2; 11 bases align to TRBD2. The CDR3 runs 16 residues. Germline CDR1 and CDR2: SGHRS and YFSETQ. J gave up 4 bases and V 2 bases, and 4 bases lay outside the gene matches. The DNA for the CDR3 is TGCGCCAGCAGCTTACTAGCGGGAGAGGGCACCGGGGAGCTGTTTTTT. Protein product: CASSLLAGEGTGELFF. Based on the CDR3 plus reference TRBV5-1 and TRBJ2-2, the full variable domain is KAGVTQTPRYLIKTRGQQVTLSCSPISGHRSVSWYQQTPGQGLQFLFEYFSETQRNKGNFPGRFSGRQFSNSRSEMNVSTLELGDSALYLCASSLLAGEGTGELFFGEGSRLTVL.